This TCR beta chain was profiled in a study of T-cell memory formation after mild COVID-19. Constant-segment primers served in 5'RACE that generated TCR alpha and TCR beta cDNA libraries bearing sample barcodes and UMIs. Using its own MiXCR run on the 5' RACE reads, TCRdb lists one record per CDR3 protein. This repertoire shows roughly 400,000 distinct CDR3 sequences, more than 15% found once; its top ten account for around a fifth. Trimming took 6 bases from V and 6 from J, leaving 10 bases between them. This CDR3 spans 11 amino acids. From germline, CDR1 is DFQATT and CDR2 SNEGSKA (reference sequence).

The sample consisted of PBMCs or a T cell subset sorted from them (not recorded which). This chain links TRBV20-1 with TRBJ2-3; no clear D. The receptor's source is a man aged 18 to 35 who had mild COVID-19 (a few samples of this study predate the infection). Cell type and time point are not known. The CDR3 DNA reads TGCAGTGCCACCTTCGCCGATACGCAGTATTTT. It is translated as CSATFADTQYF.